Each of the 31 T cell receptor beta chains below was sequenced from the same sample in a study of cytomegalovirus exposure and HLA in healthy donors. PCR used 60 Vbeta primers and 13 Jbeta primers. TCRdb's table, derived via immunoSEQ multiplex PCR, lists solely in-frame clones and lacks some. The sample records about 190,000 clones, about nine tenths being singletons. The sample consisted of PBMCs. These TCRs come from a boy aged 2 to 10 in good health and CMV-seronegative.

The gene calls are TRBV15 and TRBJ2-2, with D tentatively TRBD2 (6 bases). V dropped 2 bases and J dropped 6 bases, with 10 bases sitting between them. Germline lookup yields CDR1 LNHNV and CDR2 YYDKDF (reference sequence). The CDR3 runs 14 residues. The CDR3 DNA reads TGTGCCACCAGCAGATATGGGGGGTCCGGGGAGCTGTTTTTT. It is translated as CATSRYGGSGELFF.

The J gene is TRBJ1-6, the V gene TRBV10-2; 7 nucleotides agree with TRBD1. Trimming cost V 6 bases and J 0 bases; bases outside gene matches: 8. This CDR3 is 17 amino acids long. In germline, CDR1 is WSHSY, CDR2 SAAADI. The CDR3 is CASRGGSPSSYNSPLHF. In nucleotides, the CDR3 is TGCGCCAGCAGAGGGGGCAGCCCGAGCTCCTATAATTCACCCCTCCACTTT.

This clone has just a few counts. The J gene is TRBJ2-7, the V gene TRBV13; 9 bases fit TRBD1. CDR3 length: 15 residues. Losses at the gene ends were 4 bases for V and 3 bases for J; bases not matched to a gene: 7. CDR1 is PRHDT, CDR2 FYEKMQ, per germline (reference sequence). CDR3 sequence (DNA): TGTGCCAGCAGCTCATCCCACAGGGGGCTCTACGAGCAGTACTTC. Amino acids: CASSSSHRGLYEQYF.

The V call is TRBV5-1, the J call TRBJ2-5, with D possibly TRBD1 on 6 matching bases. Germline loops: CDR1 SGHRS, CDR2 YFSETQ. Trimming took off 2 bases at V and 8 bases at J, with 22 bases between the two ends. CDR3 size: 16 residues. CDR3 residues: CASSLKSDRPGDTQYF. The CDR3 DNA sequence: TGCGCCAGCAGCTTAAAGTCCGACAGACCAGGGGATACCCAGTACTTC.

V is TRBV6-4 and J is TRBJ2-1; 11 bases are shared with TRBD2. The CDR3 extends over 16 amino acids. Germline loops: CDR1 MRHNA, CDR2 SNTAGT. Trimming cost V 7 bases and J 2 bases; bases outside gene matches: 7. The CDR3 is CASKKTSGATYNEQFF. Here the CDR3 DNA reads TGTGCCAGCAAGAAGACTAGCGGGGCCACCTACAATGAGCAGTTCTTC.

This clone has just one count. The V call is TRBV6-5, the J call TRBJ2-7; no clear D gene. Germline V gives CDR1 MNHEY, CDR2 SVGAGI. The CDR3 has 14 residues. The V gene lost 0 bases and the J gene lost 3 bases, with 9 bases spanning the gap. Here the CDR3 DNA reads TGTGCCAGCAGTTACTCGGGCACCTACTACGAGCAGTACTTC. It translates to CASSYSGTYYEQYF.

The rearrangement joins TRBV18 to TRBJ1-1; D is perhaps TRBD1 (5 bases). Trimming left V 3 bases short and J 1 base short, with 15 bases between. CDR3 size: 16 residues. CDR1 and CDR2 from the germline V gene are KGHSH and LQKENI. The CDR3 is CASSPQDFGQNTEAFF. In DNA form, the CDR3 reads TGTGCCAGCTCACCGCAGGATTTCGGACAGAACACTGAAGCTTTCTTT.

This chain connects TRBV29-1 to TRBJ2-7; 7 nucleotides line up with TRBD1. V dropped 3 bases and J dropped 0; count of bases not matched to a gene: 2. Per the germline V gene, CDR1 is SQVTM and CDR2 is ANQGSEA. This CDR3 comprises 13 residues. The CDR3 loop reads CSVEGQSSYEQYF. Written as DNA, the CDR3 is TGCAGCGTTGAGGGACAGAGCTCCTACGAGCAGTACTTC.

The chain joins TRBV2 to TRBJ2-1; 10 bases line up with TRBD1. This CDR3 contains 15 residues. V gave up 6 bases and J gave up 6 bases; unmatched junction bases: 8. Germline CDR1 and CDR2: SNHLY and FYNNEI. This CDR3 reads CASSSGTGETNEQFF. The CDR3 bases are TGTGCCAGCAGCTCCGGGACAGGGGAGACCAATGAGCAGTTCTTC.

V is TRBV2 and J is TRBJ2-1, with TRBD2 identical over 14 bases. Germline CDR1 is SNHLY and CDR2 is FYNNEI. The CDR3 covers 16 residues. Trimming removed 4 bases from V and 5 bases from J; junction bases left unmatched: 4. DNA for the CDR3: TGTGCCAGCAGTGGACTAGCGGGAGGGCCCAACAATGAGCAGTTCTTC. It is translated as CASSGLAGGPNNEQFF.

In its sample, this clone was seen once. The rearrangement links TRBV5-1 to TRBJ2-1, with D perhaps matching TRBD1 (5 bases). Deletions cut 4 bases from V and 8 bases from J, with 10 bases between. The CDR3 is 12 amino acids. Germline V gene data show CDR1 as SGHRS and CDR2 as YFSETQ. The CDR3 DNA reads TGCGCCAGCAGCCCTCAGGGCTATGAGCAGTTCTTC. Translation: CASSPQGYEQFF. Full variable domain (remainder filled in from reference TRBV5-1 and TRBJ2-1): KAGVTQTPRYLIKTRGQQVTLSCSPISGHRSVSWYQQTPGQGLQFLFEYFSETQRNKGNFPGRFSGRQFSNSRSEMNVSTLELGDSALYLCASSPQGYEQFFGPGTRLTVL.

This clone was seen a few times. The chain has TRBV6-1 and TRBJ1-1; D may be TRBD1 (5 bases). Trimming removed 1 base from V and 6 bases from J, with 9 bases in between. The CDR3 totals 13 residues. From germline, CDR1 is MNHNS and CDR2 SASEGT. In DNA, the CDR3 is TGTGCCAGCAGTGAAGGCTGGGGCGCTGAAGCTTTCTTT. It specifies CASSEGWGAEAFF.

This chain joins TRBV28 and TRBJ2-1, with 12 bases lining up with TRBD2. The CDR3 loop spans 16 amino acids. V gave up 4 bases and J gave up 6 bases; unmatched junction bases: 7. Per germline, CDR1 MDHEN and CDR2 SYDVKM. In nucleotides, the CDR3 is TGTGCCAGCAGTTCTCTAGCGGGAGGGTCACGCAATGAGCAGTTCTTC. Protein sequence: CASSSLAGGSRNEQFF.

The chain employs TRBV15 and TRBJ2-3; TRBD2 matches 7 bases. The CDR3 runs to 14 residues. Germline V CDR1 and CDR2: LNHNV, YYDKDF (reference sequence). V gave up 4 bases and J gave up 2 bases; unmatched junction bases: 3. The CDR3 sequence is CATSKAGITDTQYF. The CDR3 nucleotides are TGTGCCACCAGCAAAGCGGGAATCACAGATACGCAGTATTTT.

This clone has just one count. The chain links TRBV29-1 to TRBJ1-1; D possibly corresponds to TRBD1 (5 bases). The CDR3 length is 14 residues. Per germline, CDR1 SQVTM and CDR2 ANQGSEA. The V end lost 4 bases, the J end lost 5 bases, and 17 bases lay between the germline ends. Written as DNA, the CDR3 is TGCAGCGTTGGTGGATTGGGAGGGGCGACTGAAGCTTTCTTT. Residues: CSVGGLGGATEAFF.

This clone was counted a single time. The chain recombines TRBV7-9 with TRBJ1-1, with 7 bases aligning to TRBD1. Germline V gene sequence: CDR1 SEHNR, CDR2 FQNEAQ (reference sequence). Trimming at V came to 5 bases and at J to 3 bases, leaving 6 bases not matched to a gene. This CDR3 region has 14 residues. The DNA for the CDR3 is TGTGCCAGCAGCGCGAGAGGGGGCTACACTGAAGCTTTCTTT. This encodes CASSARGGYTEAFF.

V gene TRBV5-4 combines with J gene TRBJ1-5, with D unclear. The CDR3 loop spans 14 amino acids. The ends were cut back, 4 bases at V and 4 bases at J, with 12 bases in the middle. CDR1 is SGHNT and CDR2 is YYREEE in the germline V gene (reference sequence). The CDR3 here is CASSLDGLNQPQHF. DNA for the CDR3: TGTGCCAGCAGCCTGGACGGACTAAATCAGCCCCAGCATTTT. Full variable domain (remainder filled in from reference TRBV5-4 and TRBJ1-5): ETGVTQSPTHLIKTRGQQVTLRCSSQSGHNTVSWYQQALGQGPQFIFQYYREEENGRGNFPPRFSGLQFPNYSSELNVNALELDDSALYLCASSLDGLNQPQHFGDGTRLSIL.

The chain uses TRBV11-2 and TRBJ2-5; TRBD1 aligns across 9 bases. Germline V gene lookup returns CDR1 SGHAT and CDR2 FQNNGV. The CDR3 loop spans 14 amino acids. J gave up 5 bases and V 6 bases, and 7 bases lay outside the gene matches. In nucleotides, the CDR3 is TGTGCCAGCAGAAATACAGGGGGCGGGGAGACCCAGTACTTC. Protein: CASRNTGGGETQYF.

The chain combines TRBV4-1 with TRBJ2-7; 10 nucleotides agree with TRBD2. The CDR3 spans 15 residues. The V gene end was trimmed by 3 bases and the J gene end by 5 bases; junction bases not matched to a gene: 7. Germline V gene sequence: CDR1 MGHRA, CDR2 YSYEKL. In nucleotides, the CDR3 is TGCGCCAGCAGCCATCCTAGCGGGAGTATCCACGAGCAGTACTTC. This encodes CASSHPSGSIHEQYF.

This clone was seen only once. This chain uses TRBV5-1 with TRBJ2-5; 10 positions agree with TRBD2. The J call may not be correct, given that the DNA end is closer to TRBJ2-7. The CDR3 length is 18 residues. CDR1 is SGHRS, CDR2 YFSETQ, per germline. CDR3 sequence (DNA): TGCGCCAGCAGCCCTTTAGTGGCTAGCGGGGGTAAGTCCTACGAGCAGTACTTC. Protein: CASSPLVASGGKSYEQYF.

V and J are TRBV29-1 and TRBJ2-5; TRBD1 matches 7 bases. Trimming cost V 4 bases and J 5 bases; bases outside gene matches: 10. Germline CDR1 reads SQVTM; CDR2 reads ANQGSEA. There are 14 residues in the CDR3. The chain's CDR3 is CSVGDSFWRETQYF. The CDR3 bases are TGCAGCGTTGGGGACAGTTTTTGGAGGGAGACCCAGTACTTC.

This clone has a single count. The chain recombines TRBV6-5 with TRBJ2-1, with D uncertain. Germline V gene sequence: CDR1 MNHEY, CDR2 SVGAGI. Between the trimmed V and J ends, which lost 4 bases and 0 bases, there was a span of 10 bases. CDR3 length equals 15 residues. The CDR3: CASSFVPSSYNEQFF. In DNA form, the CDR3 reads TGTGCCAGCAGTTTTGTACCTAGCTCCTACAATGAGCAGTTCTTC.

The rearrangement uses TRBV30 and TRBJ1-2; unclear D gene. Germline CDR1 is GTSNPN and CDR2 is SVGIG (reference sequence). V lost 1 base, J lost 7 bases, and 13 bases lay in between. The CDR3 covers 13 residues. CDR3 sequence: CAWSDVGVRGYTF. The CDR3 coding sequence is TGTGCCTGGAGTGATGTGGGAGTACGTGGCTACACCTTC.

Points on this clone: The same CDR3 can be traced to other DNA sequences in this sample. The chain is built from TRBV6-1 and TRBJ2-2, with D perhaps matching TRBD2 (6 bases). The CDR3 covers 15 residues. The germline V gene encodes CDR1 MNHNS and CDR2 SASEGT. V dropped 2 bases and J dropped 1 base, with 8 bases sitting between them. DNA for the CDR3: TGTGCCAGCAGTGAACCCGGGAGGAACACCGGGGAGCTGTTTTTT. It translates to CASSEPGRNTGELFF.

This sequence joins TRBV15 and TRBJ2-3; no clear D gene. The CDR3 is made up of 14 amino acids. Trimming took off 5 bases at V and 2 bases at J, with 11 bases between the two ends. CDR1 is LNHNV, CDR2 YYDKDF, per germline (reference sequence). CDR3 in DNA: TGTGCCACCAGCCGCCCCGGGTCCACAGATACGCAGTATTTT. Amino acid sequence: CATSRPGSTDTQYF.

The chain employs TRBV7-2 and TRBJ1-5; D possibly corresponds to TRBD1 (6 bases). V gave up 2 bases and J gave up 5 bases, with 16 bases separating them. The CDR3 runs to 16 residues. CDR1 SGHTA and CDR2 FQGNSA come from the germline V gene. CDR3 amino acids: CASSLMGHILYQPQHF. The CDR3 DNA reads as TGTGCCAGCAGCTTAATGGGACATATCCTTTATCAGCCCCAGCATTTT.

J is TRBJ2-7 and V is TRBV28; 12 bases line up with TRBD1. CDR1 is MDHEN, CDR2 SYDVKM, per germline. The V segment lost 4 bases and the J segment 6 bases; nucleotides outside the gene matches: 7. The CDR3 has 15 residues. The CDR3 here is CASSSKGQGAGEQYF. CDR3 sequence (DNA): TGTGCCAGCAGTTCAAAGGGACAGGGGGCGGGCGAGCAGTACTTC.

This CDR3 is CASSLSRSQPQHF. The CDR3 nucleotides are TGTGCCAGCAGTTTATCCCGGAGTCAGCCCCAGCATTTT. The V gene is TRBV27, the J gene TRBJ1-5; D is ambiguous. The CDR3 contains 13 residues. V lost 0 bases and J 6 bases, leaving 6 bases between the germline ends. Germline CDR1 reads MNHEY; CDR2 reads SMNVEV (reference sequence).

The CDR3 region is CAWSVLGGLGAFF. In DNA, the CDR3 is TGTGCCTGGAGTGTGCTAGGGGGCTTAGGAGCTTTCTTT. The V call is TRBV30, the J call TRBJ1-1; 7 bases line up with TRBD1. Germline-derived CDR1 and CDR2 are GTSNPN and SVGIG (reference sequence). This CDR3 contains 13 residues. J lost 10 bases, V lost 0 bases, and 8 bases had no gene match.

The chain combines TRBV7-8 with TRBJ1-3, with D possibly TRBD1 on 5 matching bases. The CDR3 totals 18 residues. Germline V CDR1 and CDR2: SGHVS, FQNEAQ. V lost 2 bases and J 0 bases, leaving 17 bases between the germline ends. CDR3 bases: TGTGCCAGCAGCTTAAGGCGGGTTATCGGGGGCTCTGGAAACACCATATATTTT. This translates into CASSLRRVIGGSGNTIYF.

The chain recombines TRBV6-5 with TRBJ2-7, with 8 bases matching TRBD2. CDR3 length equals 14 residues. CDR1 MNHEY and CDR2 SVGAGI come from the germline V gene. V shed 4 bases, J shed 2 bases, and the junction held 4 bases outside the gene matches. The DNA for the CDR3 is TGTGCCAGCAGTTCTAGCGGGCTCCCCTACGAGCAGTACTTC. Translating it yields CASSSSGLPYEQYF.